These T cell receptor beta chains were read from a single sample in a study of cytomegalovirus exposure and HLA in healthy donors. Clones were read by immunoSEQ multiplex PCR, and TCRdb kept only the in-frame ones, dropping some. Here the sample spans roughly 100,000 clones, roughly four fifths being singletons. Sequences were obtained from PBMCs. Receptors originate from a man aged 35-49 years in good health and CMV-seronegative. The CDR3 runs from the conserved cysteine through the conserved F or W. A D gene is named only where the DNA matches it firmly. Part of the rows lack a size; the others show once, few, many or a class for expanded clones.

len,j_gene,v_gene,d_gene,abundance,CDR3nt,CDR3aa
14,TRBJ1-2,TRBV6-5,TRBD1,.,TGTGCCAGCAGACCCCCGGGACAGGGGGTGGGCTACACCTTC,CASRPPGQGVGYTF
15,TRBJ2-2,TRBV9,.,.,TGTGCCAGCAGCGGAGGGGGGGCGCGGACCGGGGAGCTGTTTTTT,CASSGGGARTGELFF
15,TRBJ2-1,TRBV29-1,.,.,TGCAGCGTTTCCTCCTCCCAGGATTTAATCGGTGAGCAGTTCTTC,CSVSSSQDLIGEQFF
15,TRBJ1-3,TRBV6-6,TRBD1,.,TGTGCCAGCAGTTACTCGACAGGGGGCGGAAACACCATATATTTT,CASSYSTGGGNTIYF
14,TRBJ2-7,TRBV19,.,.,TGTGCCAGTAGTAGCGGGACGGGTCTCTACGAGCAGTACTTC,CASSSGTGLYEQYF
13,TRBJ1-2,TRBV6-5,.,few,TGTGCCAGCAGTGCTGAGGGTCTCTATGGCTACACCTTC,CASSAEGLYGYTF
15,TRBJ2-1,TRBV7-9,TRBD2,few,TGTGCCAGCAGCTTAGCTAGCGGGAGGAGGAATGAGCAGTTCTTC,CASSLASGRRNEQFF
14,TRBJ1-2,TRBV6-4,TRBD1,.,TGTGCCAGCAGTAGCTGGACAGGGGACTATGGCTACACCTTC,CASSSWTGDYGYTF
17,TRBJ1-4,TRBV7-9,.,.,TGTGCCAGCAACCCCATCTTGGGTCGGGTACGGAGTGAAAAACTGTTTTTT,CASNPILGRVRSEKLFF
13,TRBJ1-1,TRBV4-1,.,.,TGCGCCAGCAGCCAAGAAGGCACTAGGTCGGCTTTCTTT,CASSQEGTRSAFF
15,TRBJ1-5,TRBV5-8,TRBD1,few,TGTGCCAGCAGCAGGGGGCTCTATAGCAATCAGCCCCAGCATTTT,CASSRGLYSNQPQHF
14,TRBJ2-5,TRBV4-1,TRBD1,.,TGCGCCAGCAGCCGTCAGGGGGTCGTCGAGACCCAGTACTTC,CASSRQGVVETQYF
12,TRBJ1-2,TRBV19,.,.,TGTGCCAGTAGTGGAGGGTTTTCTGGCTACACCTTC,CASSGGFSGYTF
17,TRBJ2-5,TRBV7-9,.,.,TGTGCCAGCAGCCGAACCACCCCAGTAGCGAAACAAGAGACCCAGTACTTC,CASSRTTPVAKQETQYF
13,TRBJ1-2,TRBV6-5,.,.,TGTGCCAGCAGTTACTCAAGGCAGGATGGCTACACCTTC,CASSYSRQDGYTF
17,TRBJ2-5,TRBV4-3,TRBD1,once,TGCGCCAGCAGCCAAGGATACTCCGGACAGGGGGTAGAGACCCAGTACTTC,CASSQGYSGQGVETQYF
12,TRBJ2-3,TRBV6-5,.,.,TGTGCCAGCAGTTACGACAGCCGTAAGCAGTATTTT,CASSYDSRKQYF
15,TRBJ2-1,TRBV29-1,TRBD2,.,TGCAGCGCCGGACTAGCGGGCTCATCCTACAATGAGCAGTTCTTC,CSAGLAGSSYNEQFF
15,TRBJ2-5,TRBV12-5,.,.,TGTGCTAGTGGTTTCCATACATGGTACCAAGAGACCCAGTACTTC,CASGFHTWYQETQYF
12,TRBJ2-7,TRBV6-6,.,.,TGTGCCAGCAGTTACCCTGGGCTCGAGCAGTACTTC,CASSYPGLEQYF
14,TRBJ2-7,TRBV5-1,.,.,TGCGCCAGCAGCTTGTCCAGGCCTCCCTACGAGCAGTACTTC,CASSLSRPPYEQYF
16,TRBJ2-3,TRBV19,TRBD2,.,TGTGCCAGTAGTATTAAAAGCGGGAGGCGAGAAGATACGCAGTATTTT,CASSIKSGRREDTQYF
18,TRBJ2-1,TRBV7-2,TRBD2,few,TGTGCCAGCAGCCCGGGGGGAGGCCGGAGCGGGAGTGGGGGTGAGCAGTTCTTC,CASSPGGGRSGSGGEQFF
16,TRBJ2-2,TRBV30,.,.,TGTGCCTGGAAGGTGGTCAGCGGGCCGAACACCGGGGAGCTGTTTTTT,CAWKVVSGPNTGELFF
18,TRBJ2-3,TRBV4-3,TRBD2,.,TGCGCCAGCAGCCAAGATAGAGGGACTAGCGGGGGAACAGATACGCAGTATTTT,CASSQDRGTSGGTDTQYF
14,TRBJ1-2,TRBV5-1,TRBD1,.,TGCGCCAGCAGCCGGGACAGGGGTAGATATGGCTACACCTTC,CASSRDRGRYGYTF
14,TRBJ2-3,TRBV6-5,TRBD1,.,TGTGCCAGCAGTTCAGGGGGCTCTAGAGATACGCAGTATTTT,CASSSGGSRDTQYF
14,TRBJ1-2,TRBV27,.,.,TGTGCCAGCAGTTGGACACCCAACAACTATGGCTACACCTTC,CASSWTPNNYGYTF
15,TRBJ1-2,TRBV6-1,.,.,TGTGCCAGCAGCAGGCAGGCGCAAGCTAACTATGGCTACACCTTC,CASSRQAQANYGYTF
15,TRBJ1-2,TRBV5-1,.,.,TGCGCCAGCAGCCGTCGGACAGATGAAAACTATGGCTACACCTTC,CASSRRTDENYGYTF
15,TRBJ2-7,TRBV13,.,few,TGTGCCAGCAGCTTCTGGGGGGAAAATTTGTACGAGCAGTACTTC,CASSFWGENLYEQYF